The TCR beta chain under discussion was sequenced for a study of T cell changes during pregnancy in multiple sclerosis. This CDR3 has 16 amino acids. CDR1 MNHEY and CDR2 SVGAGI come from the germline V gene. Losses at the gene ends were 2 bases for V and 4 bases for J; bases not matched to a gene: 9. Sequencing was performed with immunoSEQ multiplex PCR; in TCRdb, only in-frame clones are kept and a portion is missing. The sample has around 80,000 clones; just over 90% are singletons. The material sequenced was peripheral blood, taken before pregnancy. V is TRBV6-5 and J is TRBJ2-5; 8 bases map to TRBD1. The clonotype was recovered from a female donor with multiple sclerosis, enrolled in a pregnancy study. CDR3 sequence: CASSYRVQGARETQYF. The CDR3 nucleotides read TGTGCCAGCAGTTACAGAGTCCAGGGGGCGCGAGAGACCCAGTACTTC.